One and the same sample provided the 19 T cell receptor beta chains below, sequenced in a study of regulatory T cells in long-lasting Graves disease. Both iRepertoire HTBI primers and Arm-PCR of CDR3 regions were used to build the TCR beta libraries. TCRdb recomputed calls from the multiplex PCR reads with MiXCR, one row per CDR3 protein. The table has a few hundred thousand distinct CDR3 sequences, 20% to 25% seen once. Time point defined: persistent/refractory GD, antithyroid drugs over 5 years with positive TRAb. The TCR library used RNA extracted from PBMCs. This sample comprised peripheral blood mononuclear cells (PBMCs), obtained when the disease was refractory, from a patient treated with antithyroid drugs. The receptor source for this set is a female donor with Graves disease.

V is TRBV7-6 and J is TRBJ2-2, with TRBD2 matching 10 bases. The V gene end was trimmed by 5 bases and the J gene end by 0 bases; junction bases not matched to a gene: 15. CDR1 is SGHVS and CDR2 is FNYEAQ in the germline V gene. The CDR3 consists of 20 residues. The CDR3 sequence is CASSTWTSGTDLTNTGELFF. The CDR3 DNA sequence: TGTGCCAGCAGCACTTGGACTAGCGGCACCGACCTGACGAACACCGGGGAGCTGTTTTTT.

This clonotype was seen ten or more times. J is TRBJ2-1 and V is TRBV6-5; D ambiguous. CDR1 is MNHEY, CDR2 SVGAGI, per germline. This CDR3 is built from 12 residues. Trimming removed 4 bases at V and 12 bases at J, with 13 bases between. The CDR3 coding sequence is TGTGCCAGCAGTTTCGGCCGCACGGCGCAGTTCTTC. This sequence encodes CASSFGRTAQFF.

This clonotype was counted between two and nine times. This rearrangement joins TRBV30 to TRBJ2-4, with a weak D call TRBD2 (5 bases). This CDR3 is 14 amino acids long. The germline V and J ends were trimmed by 0 bases and 4 bases, with 10 bases remaining between them. Germline-derived CDR1 and CDR2 are GTSNPN and SVGIG (reference sequence). CDR3 protein: CAWSVSSQKNIQYF. CDR3 DNA: TGTGCCTGGAGTGTTTCTAGCCAAAAAAACATTCAGTACTTC.

The chain has TRBV11-3 and TRBJ1-5; possibly TRBD1 for D (6 bases). Looked up from germline, CDR1 is SGHNT and CDR2 is YENEEA. The CDR3 runs to 18 residues. V dropped 4 bases and J dropped 0 bases, with 19 bases sitting between them. The CDR3 loop is CASSSTIFRGYSNQPQHF. The CDR3 coding sequence is TGTGCCAGCAGCTCTACCATTTTCAGGGGTTATAGCAATCAGCCCCAGCATTTT.

This clonotype was detected ten times or more. The V call is TRBV2, the J call TRBJ1-6; 8 bases fit TRBD1. Germline CDR1 and CDR2: SNHLY and FYNNEI. This CDR3 contains 15 residues. Trimming took 7 bases from V and 6 from J; bases not matched to a gene: 8. The CDR3 sequence is CASTPDRVANSPLHF. The DNA of the CDR3 is TGTGCCAGCACACCGGACAGGGTGGCTAATTCACCCCTCCACTTT.

The V call is TRBV5-8, the J call TRBJ1-2; the D gene is possibly TRBD1 (6 bases). The CDR3 totals 14 residues. V lost 2 bases, J lost 2 bases, and 10 bases lay in between. Germline loops: CDR1 SGHTS, CDR2 YDEGEE. CDR3 DNA sequence: TGTGCCAGCAGCTTTCGGGGGCGCAACTATGGCTACACCTTC. Amino acid sequence: CASSFRGRNYGYTF.

As for this clonotype: A much larger clone is a single base away; this may be a read error. This chain uses TRBV28 with TRBJ1-4; D is ambiguous. The germline V and J ends were trimmed by 4 bases and 6 bases, with 12 bases remaining between them. This CDR3 is 14 amino acids long. Germline CDR1 is MDHEN and CDR2 is SYDVKM. Written as DNA, the CDR3 is TGTGCCAGCAGTTCCACGGGGTATGATGAAAAACTGTTTTTT. This codes for CASSSTGYDEKLFF.

This clonotype was detected a few times. At one end the junction does not follow the germline gene, possibly because of a read error. The chain carries TRBV6-9 and TRBJ2-5, with 8 bases lining up with TRBD2. Germline CDR1 MNHGY, CDR2 SVAAGI. The CDR3 spans 19 residues. CDR3 sequence: CASSSRPPRRLAYQGTQYF. For the CDR3, the DNA is TGTGCCAGCAGTTCCCGACCTCCCCGGCGACTAGCGTACCAAGGGACCCAGTACTTC.

The chain is built from TRBV4-1 and TRBJ2-7, with D tentatively TRBD2 (6 bases). This CDR3 has 13 amino acids. V was cut by 1 base and J by 3 bases, with 7 bases left in between. Germline V lookup: CDR1 MGHRA, CDR2 YSYEKL. CDR3 in amino acids: CASSQGSGYEQYF. The CDR3 nucleotides read TGCGCCAGCAGCCAAGGTAGCGGCTACGAGCAGTACTTC.

This clonotype has ten or more counts. The V gene is TRBV3-1, the J gene TRBJ2-7; no clear D gene. Trimming removed 3 bases from V and 3 bases from J, with 15 bases in between. The germline gives CDR1 LGHDT, CDR2 YNNKEL (reference sequence). The CDR3 contains 15 residues. This CDR3 reads CASSQLVSSLYEQYF. The DNA for the CDR3 is TGTGCCAGCAGCCAGTTGGTCTCATCTCTCTACGAGCAGTACTTC.

J is TRBJ2-5 and V is TRBV28; possibly TRBD2 for D (6 bases). This CDR3 region has 13 residues. CDR1 is MDHEN, CDR2 SYDVKM, per germline. Trimming removed 7 bases at V and 5 bases at J, with 14 bases between. The CDR3 reads CASTAWGEETQYF. The CDR3 region has the DNA TGTGCCAGCACCGCGTGGGGGGAGGAGACCCAGTACTTC.

The chain recombines TRBV9 with TRBJ2-1, with TRBD2 identical over 9 bases. There are 15 residues in the CDR3. V gave up 3 bases and J gave up 8 bases; unmatched junction bases: 9. Germline V gives CDR1 SGDLS, CDR2 YYNGEE. The chain's CDR3 is CASSALSGRGDEQFF. CDR3 DNA: TGTGCCAGCAGCGCACTTAGCGGGAGAGGCGATGAGCAGTTCTTC.

This clonotype was seen many times. This sequence joins TRBV2 and TRBJ1-6, with D uncertain. Germline V gene data show CDR1 as SNHLY and CDR2 as FYNNEI. V dropped 3 bases and J dropped 7 bases, with 10 bases sitting between them. The CDR3 sequence is 14 residues long. The CDR3 DNA reads TGTGCCAGCAGTGAGCAGGACGGAAATTCACCCCTCCACTTT. Amino acids: CASSEQDGNSPLHF.

This clonotype was counted many times. Written as DNA, the CDR3 is TGTGCCAGCAGTTTGACTCGGGGCACTGAAGCTTTCTTT. The encoded protein is CASSLTRGTEAFF. The J gene is TRBJ1-1, the V gene TRBV12-3 or TRBV12-4; D call uncertain. Between the trimmed V and J ends, which lost 3 bases and 4 bases, there was a span of 9 bases. This CDR3 is built from 13 residues.

This clonotype was detected only a few times. J is TRBJ1-6 and V is TRBV3-1, with TRBD1 matching 10 bases. The V gene end was trimmed by 0 bases and the J gene end by 11 bases; junction bases not matched to a gene: 4. CDR3 size: 15 residues. The germline V gene has CDR1 LGHDT and CDR2 YNNKEL (reference sequence). The chain's CDR3 is CASSQEGTGEPPLHF. DNA of the CDR3: TGTGCCAGCAGCCAAGAGGGGACAGGGGAACCACCCCTCCACTTT. The full variable domain, with the rest looked up from reference TRBV3-1 and TRBJ1-6, is DTAVSQTPKYLVTQMGNDKSIKCEQNLGHDTMYWYKQDSKKFLKIMFSYNNKELIINETVPNRFSPKSPDKAHLNLHINSLELGDSAVYFCASSQEGTGEPPLHFGNGTRLTVT.

This clonotype came up a few times. The J gene is TRBJ2-1, the V gene TRBV2, with 9 nucleotides matching TRBD1. The CDR3 contains 14 residues. V was clipped by 6 bases and J by 5 bases; unmatched bases: 5. Per germline, CDR1 SNHLY and CDR2 FYNNEI. This CDR3 reads CASRRTGANNEQFF. The CDR3 coding sequence is TGTGCCAGCAGACGGACAGGGGCGAACAATGAGCAGTTCTTC.

This clonotype came up a few times. The rearrangement uses TRBV29-1 and TRBJ2-2; no definite D call. Trimming removed 4 bases from V and 1 base from J, with 10 bases in between. CDR3 length equals 14 residues. CDR1 and CDR2 from the germline V gene are SQVTM and ANQGSEA. The CDR3 reads CSVGKSENTGELFF. CDR3 in DNA: TGCAGCGTTGGGAAGAGTGAGAACACCGGGGAGCTGTTTTTT.

The chain couples TRBV20-1 to TRBJ2-5, with D maybe TRBD2 (6 bases). Germline V gene sequence: CDR1 DFQATT, CDR2 SNEGSKA (reference sequence). Deletions cut 6 bases from V and 5 bases from J, with 22 bases between. There are 15 residues in the CDR3. The CDR3 loop is CSAERVGPPGETQYF. DNA for the CDR3: TGCAGTGCGGAGCGGGTGGGGCCACCGGGGGAGACCCAGTACTTC.

Details on this clonotype: A junction boundary mismatches the germline segment, possibly from a read error. The chain carries TRBV7-9 and TRBJ2-5; weak D call: TRBD1 (6 bases). The germline V gene has CDR1 SEHNR and CDR2 FQNEAQ (reference sequence). CDR3 length: 15 amino acids. CDR3 amino acids: CASGFLGTQQETQYF. CDR3 bases: TGTGCCAGCGGCTTCCTCGGGACACAACAAGAGACCCAGTACTTC. The full variable domain, its missing parts supplied by reference TRBV7-9 and TRBJ2-5, is DTGVSQNPRHKITKRGQNVTFRCDPISEHNRLYWYRQTLGQGPEFLTYFQNEAQLEKSRLLSDRFSAERPKGSFSTLEIQRTEQGDSAMYLCASGFLGTQQETQYFGPGTRLLVL.